The rows below give T cell receptor beta chains drawn from one sample of a study of shared clonotypes between healthy human individuals. The protocol was immunoSEQ multiplex PCR, while the TCRdb copy is restricted to in-frame clones and leaves out a portion. The repertoire holds about 2.1 million clones, just over 90% seen once, with more than 1.5% in the top ten. The sample was naive CD8+ T cells from PBMCs. The receptors here all came from a man younger than 35 in good health. Some clones in this sample may be carry-over from other donors' samples. Each CDR3 is given with its conserved first and last residue. The D gene is left open where the match is weak. Only part of the rows carry a size: once, few, many, or a class if the clone is expanded.

V: TRBV27; D: .; size: .; J: TRBJ2-5; CDR3: CASLGLGGRMQYF; DNA: TGTGCCAGCCTCGGATTGGGGGGCAGAATGCAGTACTTC
V: TRBV18; D: TRBD2; size: .; J: TRBJ2-4; CDR3: CASSPAGAPGAKNIQYF; DNA: TGTGCCAGCTCACCAGCGGGAGCGCCAGGGGCCAAAAACATTCAGTACTTC
V: TRBV10-3; D: .; size: .; J: TRBJ2-1; CDR3: CAISDLAVGNEQFF; DNA: TGTGCCATCAGTGATCTGGCGGTCGGCAATGAGCAGTTCTTC
V: TRBV28; D: .; size: .; J: TRBJ1-4; CDR3: CASSLGTTTDEKLFF; DNA: TGTGCCAGCAGTTTAGGGACGACCACGGATGAAAAACTGTTTTTT
V: TRBV25-1; D: .; size: .; J: TRBJ1-2; CDR3: CASSDEPGSYGYTF; DNA: TGTGCCAGCAGTGACGAGCCAGGGAGCTATGGCTACACCTTC
V: TRBV27; D: TRBD1; size: .; J: TRBJ2-1; CDR3: CASSRTGGIGHNEQFF; DNA: TGTGCCAGCAGCCGGACAGGGGGCATCGGTCACAATGAGCAGTTCTTC
V: TRBV11-2; D: TRBD2; size: .; J: TRBJ2-1; CDR3: CASSLFRASGRNYNEQFF; DNA: TGTGCCAGCAGCTTATTTCGGGCTAGCGGGAGGAATTACAATGAGCAGTTCTTC
V: TRBV4-3; D: TRBD2; size: .; J: TRBJ2-7; CDR3: CASSQDLGVLAGGYEQYF; DNA: TGCGCCAGCAGCCAAGATCTCGGGGTACTAGCGGGAGGCTACGAGCAGTACTTC
V: TRBV13; D: .; size: .; J: TRBJ2-2; CDR3: CASSLGRFRGLSPTGELFF; DNA: TGTGCCAGCAGCTTAGGCAGGTTCCGGGGTCTGAGTCCCACCGGGGAGCTGTTTTTT
V: TRBV29-1; D: .; size: .; J: TRBJ1-2; CDR3: CSVIRGIGYGYTF; DNA: TGCAGCGTCATAAGGGGAATTGGCTATGGCTACACCTTC
V: TRBV19; D: .; size: .; J: TRBJ1-2; CDR3: CAGFGGAHYGYTF; DNA: TGTGCCGGTTTCGGGGGAGCCCACTATGGCTACACCTTC
V: TRBV2; D: .; size: .; J: TRBJ2-1; CDR3: CASKLLGQGNYNEQFF; DNA: TGTGCCAGCAAGCTTCTGGGGCAGGGTAACTACAATGAGCAGTTCTTC
V: TRBV29-1; D: .; size: .; J: TRBJ2-7; CDR3: CSALGGEQYF; DNA: TGCAGCGCGTTGGGGGGCGAGCAGTACTTC
V: TRBV6-1; D: TRBD2; size: .; J: TRBJ2-1; CDR3: CASSELAGSYNEQFF; DNA: TGTGCCAGCAGTGAATTAGCGGGGTCCTACAATGAGCAGTTCTTC
V: TRBV5-6; D: TRBD1; size: .; J: TRBJ2-2; CDR3: CASSRTGPGELFF; DNA: TGTGCCAGCAGTCGGACAGGGCCCGGGGAGCTGTTTTTT
V: TRBV5-8; D: .; size: .; J: TRBJ1-1; CDR3: CASSLQGNTEAFF; DNA: TGTGCCAGCAGCTTGCAGGGTAACACTGAAGCTTTCTTT
V: TRBV19; D: TRBD2; size: .; J: TRBJ2-7; CDR3: CASSISAGGGYEQYF; DNA: TGTGCCAGTAGTATAAGCGCGGGAGGCGGCTACGAGCAGTACTTC
V: TRBV11-2; D: .; size: once; J: TRBJ1-5; CDR3: CASSPLIRHGNQPQHF; DNA: TGTGCCAGCAGCCCTCTCATTCGACACGGCAATCAGCCCCAGCATTTT
V: TRBV7-3; D: TRBD2; size: .; J: TRBJ2-3; CDR3: CASSLLAGGRDTQYF; DNA: TGTGCCAGCAGCTTACTAGCGGGAGGGCGAGATACGCAGTATTTT
V: TRBV7-9; D: .; size: .; J: TRBJ1-2; CDR3: CATSLTNTANYGYTF; DNA: TGTGCCACATCCCTAACAAACACCGCTAACTATGGCTACACCTTC
V: TRBV27; D: .; size: .; J: TRBJ2-7; CDR3: CASSPGITYEQYF; DNA: TGTGCCAGCAGTCCAGGGATTACCTACGAGCAGTACTTC
V: TRBV28; D: TRBD1; size: .; J: TRBJ1-2; CDR3: CASSSIWTGFYGYTF; DNA: TGTGCCAGCAGTTCCATCTGGACAGGGTTCTATGGCTACACCTTC
V: TRBV27; D: TRBD1; size: .; J: TRBJ2-3; CDR3: CASSSPTGATDTQYF; DNA: TGTGCCAGCAGCTCCCCGACAGGGGCTACAGATACGCAGTATTTT
V: TRBV9; D: TRBD2; size: .; J: TRBJ2-7; CDR3: CASSPGLAATYEQYF; DNA: TGTGCCAGCAGCCCGGGACTAGCGGCCACCTACGAGCAGTACTTC
V: TRBV9; D: .; size: .; J: TRBJ2-2; CDR3: CASSPDPNTGELFF; DNA: TGTGCCAGCAGCCCCGACCCCAACACCGGGGAGCTGTTTTTT
V: TRBV27; D: TRBD1; size: .; J: TRBJ2-7; CDR3: CASSNRGPSSYEQYF; DNA: TGTGCCAGCAGTAACAGGGGTCCCAGCTCCTACGAGCAGTACTTC
V: TRBV7-8; D: .; size: .; J: TRBJ2-7; CDR3: CASSLESLREQYF; DNA: TGTGCCAGCAGCTTAGAAAGTCTCCGGGAGCAGTACTTC
V: TRBV25-1; D: .; size: .; J: TRBJ1-2; CDR3: CASSVPDGYTF; DNA: TGTGCCAGCAGTGTGCCGGATGGCTACACCTTC
V: TRBV28; D: TRBD2; size: .; J: TRBJ2-3; CDR3: CASSFWSSGNADTQYF; DNA: TGTGCCAGCAGTTTTTGGTCTAGCGGGAACGCAGATACGCAGTATTTT
V: TRBV14; D: .; size: few; J: TRBJ1-1; CDR3: CASSPAWTTEAFF; DNA: TGTGCCAGCAGTCCGGCATGGACGACTGAAGCTTTCTTT
V: TRBV29-1; D: .; size: .; J: TRBJ2-7; CDR3: CSVAQSYEQYF; DNA: TGCAGCGTTGCTCAGTCCTACGAGCAGTACTTC
V: TRBV19; D: .; size: once; J: TRBJ1-3; CDR3: CASSPTDSGLSGNTIYF; DNA: TGTGCCAGTAGTCCCACCGACAGCGGCCTCTCTGGAAACACCATATATTTT
V: TRBV6-1; D: .; size: .; J: TRBJ2-7; CDR3: CASSLEIPTNYEQYF; DNA: TGTGCCAGCAGTCTCGAGATTCCAACAAACTACGAGCAGTACTTC
V: TRBV7-9; D: TRBD1; size: .; J: TRBJ2-7; CDR3: CASSKGQEGVSYEQYF; DNA: TGTGCCAGCAGCAAGGGACAGGAAGGGGTCTCCTACGAGCAGTACTTC
V: TRBV9; D: .; size: .; J: TRBJ2-3; CDR3: CASSAPGKGFGTDTQYF; DNA: TGTGCCAGCAGCGCGCCCGGTAAGGGATTCGGTACAGATACGCAGTATTTT
V: TRBV27; D: .; size: .; J: TRBJ2-1; CDR3: CASSSRDYSSSSYNEQFF; DNA: TGTGCCAGCAGTTCCCGAGACTACTCCTCGAGCTCCTACAATGAGCAGTTCTTC
V: TRBV7-9; D: TRBD1; size: .; J: TRBJ2-5; CDR3: CASSWDIHRGVETQYF; DNA: TGTGCCAGCAGCTGGGACATACACAGGGGTGTAGAGACCCAGTACTTC
V: TRBV5-1; D: TRBD1; size: .; J: TRBJ1-5; CDR3: CASSLGGQGHQPQHF; DNA: TGCGCCAGCAGCTTGGGGGGACAGGGTCATCAGCCCCAGCATTTT
V: TRBV7-7; D: .; size: .; J: TRBJ2-5; CDR3: CASSSGTRETQYF; DNA: TGTGCCAGCAGCTCAGGGACGCGGGAGACCCAGTACTTC
V: TRBV5-1; D: .; size: once; J: TRBJ2-2; CDR3: CASSLNLANTGELFF; DNA: TGCGCCAGCAGCTTGAACCTCGCGAACACCGGGGAGCTGTTTTTT
V: TRBV7-2; D: .; size: .; J: TRBJ2-1; CDR3: CASSLGWRRTYNEQFF; DNA: TGTGCCAGCAGCTTAGGTTGGAGACGGACTTACAATGAGCAGTTCTTC
V: TRBV6-5; D: .; size: .; J: TRBJ1-5; CDR3: CASSQQGGENQPQHF; DNA: TGTGCCAGCAGCCAACAGGGTGGTGAGAATCAGCCCCAGCATTTT
V: TRBV13; D: .; size: .; J: TRBJ2-7; CDR3: CASSLYGNYEQYF; DNA: TGTGCCAGCAGCTTATACGGCAACTACGAGCAGTACTTC
V: TRBV4-3; D: TRBD2; size: .; J: TRBJ2-1; CDR3: CASSQGLAGYNEQFF; DNA: TGCGCCAGCAGCCAGGGACTAGCGGGTTACAATGAGCAGTTCTTC
V: TRBV28; D: .; size: .; J: TRBJ1-4; CDR3: CATSYSGRATNEKLFF; DNA: TGTGCCACGTCCTACTCAGGGCGAGCAACTAATGAAAAACTGTTTTTT
V: TRBV6-5; D: TRBD1; size: .; J: TRBJ1-1; CDR3: CASTERQGNTEAFF; DNA: TGTGCCAGCACCGAAAGACAGGGGAACACTGAAGCTTTCTTT
V: TRBV27; D: TRBD2; size: .; J: TRBJ2-1; CDR3: CASSSLASGDNEQFF; DNA: TGTGCCAGCAGTTCTTTAGCTAGCGGGGACAATGAGCAGTTCTTC
V: TRBV6-1; D: TRBD2; size: once; J: TRBJ2-7; CDR3: CASSEGLAVYEQYF; DNA: TGTGCCAGCAGTGAGGGACTAGCTGTCTACGAGCAGTACTTC
V: TRBV25-1; D: .; size: .; J: TRBJ1-4; CDR3: CASSARGPNEKLFF; DNA: TGTGCCAGCAGTGCGCGGGGTCCTAATGAAAAACTGTTTTTT
V: TRBV7-9; D: TRBD2; size: .; J: TRBJ2-1; CDR3: CASSLGLAVSYNEQFF; DNA: TGTGCCAGCAGCTTAGGACTAGCGGTATCCTACAATGAGCAGTTCTTC
V: TRBV12-1; D: .; size: .; J: TRBJ2-1; CDR3: CASSSRDRGDTGEQFF; DNA: TGTGCCAGCAGCTCCCGGGACAGGGGTGATACGGGTGAGCAGTTCTTC
V: TRBV7-9; D: .; size: .; J: TRBJ2-5; CDR3: CASSFKETQYF; DNA: TGTGCCAGCAGCTTCAAGGAGACCCAGTACTTC
V: TRBV9; D: .; size: once; J: TRBJ2-6; CDR3: CASHTGRPFSGANVLTF; DNA: TGTGCCAGCCATACGGGACGGCCGTTCTCTGGGGCCAACGTCCTGACTTTC
V: TRBV9; D: .; size: .; J: TRBJ1-1; CDR3: CASSAPHGANTEAFF; DNA: TGTGCCAGCAGCGCCCCACATGGTGCGAACACTGAAGCTTTCTTT
V: TRBV7-9; D: .; size: .; J: TRBJ2-6; CDR3: CASSLAIGASPGANVLTF; DNA: TGTGCCAGCAGCTTAGCGATCGGAGCTAGCCCTGGGGCCAACGTCCTGACTTTC
V: TRBV25-1; D: .; size: .; J: TRBJ1-5; CDR3: CASSGGNQPQHF; DNA: TGTGCCAGCTCCGGGGGGAATCAGCCCCAGCATTTT
V: TRBV29-1; D: TRBD1; size: .; J: TRBJ1-5; CDR3: CSVLQGANQPQHF; DNA: TGCAGCGTACTACAGGGGGCGAATCAGCCCCAGCATTTT
V: TRBV7-9; D: .; size: .; J: TRBJ2-7; CDR3: CASSPTREREEQYF; DNA: TGTGCCAGCAGCCCAACCCGAGAGAGGGAGGAGCAGTACTTC
V: TRBV2; D: .; size: .; J: TRBJ1-1; CDR3: CASTERGTRATEAFF; DNA: TGTGCCAGCACCGAACGGGGCACAAGGGCCACTGAAGCTTTCTTT
V: TRBV4-1; D: .; size: .; J: TRBJ2-1; CDR3: CASSQVGVYNEQFF; DNA: TGCGCCAGCAGCCAAGTGGGGGTATACAATGAGCAGTTCTTC